This T cell receptor beta chain was found in a study of OX40 agonist ivuxolimab in advanced cancers. About the study as a whole: Ivuxolimab, which targeted the costimulatory receptor OX40 (CD134), was an agonistic, fully human IgG2 monoclonal antibody. The paper reports the monotherapy dose-escalation portion (N of about 47 patients) of the phase I ivuxolimab trial. Three dose-escalation patients achieved partial responses, one with hepatocellular carcinoma and two with cutaneous melanoma. Of the approximately 50 patients in dose escalation, about 20 had hepatocellular carcinoma, some 15 had melanoma, 9 had renal cell carcinoma and 9 had head and neck cancer. Intravenous ivuxolimab was administered to patients every 2 weeks at six dose levels: 0.01, 0.1, 0.3, 1.5, 3 and 10 mg/kg. In the dose-escalation cohort, 65% to 85% of patients were male, and the mean age was 60 years with a range of roughly 23 to 79. Prior anti-PD-1, anti-PD-L1 or anti-CTLA-4 therapy was permitted, and roughly two fifths of dose-escalation patients had received checkpoint inhibitors. Peripheral TCRbeta sequencing aimed to test whether ivuxolimab altered TCR sequence diversity and caused clonal T-cell expansion. Overall study results and their limits: At doses from 0.1 to 3.0 mg/kg, clonal expansion was seen in both CD4+ and CD8+ blood T cells between baseline and week 6. Low levels of normalized T-cell clonal expansion were also seen in some nonresponding patients. On average, CD8+ T cells showed more expanded clones than CD4+ T cells after ivuxolimab. In the 0.1-3.0 mg/kg groups, partial responders were among the patients with the lowest normalized peripheral clonal expansion, particularly in CD8+ T cells. Which antigens the clonally expanded peripheral T cells were specific for was not determined.

The cysteine opens and the phenylalanine closes a CDR3 of 15 amino acids. The kept DNA is CDR3 alone, 45 bases in frame from the first base. According to the germline V gene (reference sequence), CDR1 reads MNHEY and CDR2 reads SMNVEV. Trimming costs V 5 bases and J 5 bases, and their ends lie 13 bases apart. The trial excluded patients who had a history of autoimmune disease or who were on systemic immunosuppression. Peripheral blood for TCR sequencing was collected from all dose cohorts at baseline, on cycle 4 day 1, and on cycle 7 day 1. Samples were obtained from an open-label, multicenter, first-in-human phase I dose-escalation trial of ivuxolimab. The trial enrolled adults with locally advanced or metastatic head and neck squamous cell, hepatocellular, melanoma or renal cell carcinoma. CD4+ and CD8+ T cells were sorted separately from peripheral blood before TCR sequencing. Comment on this clone: It lacks a known antigen. Base qualities were left out, and no much larger clone turns up one base away.

For sequencing of the TCRbeta CDR3 region, genomic DNA was extracted from the sorted cells. TCRbeta CDR3 regions were sequenced using the immunoSEQ Assay. The table comes from immuneACCESS by way of TCRdb, which keeps in-frame sequences with V and J called. Part of the clones is missing from these tables; in studies checked, under half for an unresolved V gene and the rest for unknown reasons. In all, the sample holds 65,000 to 95,000 clones, and around 90% of those were seen once. The ten biggest clones cover roughly 6.3% of the sample. The receptor chain draws on TRBV27 and TRBJ1-6, with a tentative D gene TRBD1 over 6 matching bases. This sequence was found in an adult with an advanced solid tumor such as melanoma, head and neck, liver or kidney cancer. This specimen consisted of CD4+ or CD8+ T cells sorted from blood, obtained in a trial of the OX40 agonist ivuxolimab. The nucleotide sequence reads as follows: TGTGCCAGCAGTGGGTGGACAGCAGATAATTCACCCCTCCACTTT. Its coded protein is CASSGWTADNSPLHF.